The following is a T cell receptor (beta chain) sequence with its context. The trim removed 4 bases at V and 3 bases at J, leaving 4 bases unmatched. CDR3 length: 14 residues. Germline values: CDR1 LGHNA, CDR2 YSLEER. Clones were sequenced by immunoSEQ multiplex PCR, and TCRdb holds only the in-frame ones, with some missing. In the table there are under 150,000 clones, under 90% of which are singletons. The sample comes from a study of control samples from healthy donors and cancer patients. What was sequenced was blood. This chain joins TRBV4-3 and TRBJ2-7; 9 positions match TRBD1. The origin of this receptor is a man between 25 and 39 years old in good health. The CDR3: CASSPGQGGYEQYF. For the CDR3, the DNA is TGCGCCAGCAGCCCGGGACAGGGTGGCTACGAGCAGTACTTC.